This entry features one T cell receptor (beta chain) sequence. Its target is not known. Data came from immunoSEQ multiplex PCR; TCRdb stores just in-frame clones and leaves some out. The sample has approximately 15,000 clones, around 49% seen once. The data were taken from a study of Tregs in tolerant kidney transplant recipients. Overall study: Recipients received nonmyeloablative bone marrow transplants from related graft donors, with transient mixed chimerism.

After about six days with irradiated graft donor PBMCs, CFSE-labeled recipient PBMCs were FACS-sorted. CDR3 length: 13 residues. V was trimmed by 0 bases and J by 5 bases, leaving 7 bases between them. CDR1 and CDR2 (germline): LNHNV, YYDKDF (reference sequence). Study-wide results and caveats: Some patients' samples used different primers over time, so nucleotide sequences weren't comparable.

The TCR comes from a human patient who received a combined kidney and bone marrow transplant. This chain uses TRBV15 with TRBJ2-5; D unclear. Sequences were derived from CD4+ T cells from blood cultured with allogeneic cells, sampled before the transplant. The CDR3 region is CATSRDGPETQYF. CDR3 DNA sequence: TGTGCCACCAGCAGAGATGGGCCGGAGACCCAGTACTTC.